These T cell receptor beta chains were read from a single sample in a study of technical replicates of blood from several donors. Profiling relied on immunoSEQ multiplex PCR, and the TCRdb table lists in-frame clones only, not all of them. The data contain about 100,000 clones, around 95% of them singletons. Sequencing was carried out using T cells isolated from PBMCs. The source is a human donor in good health. The CDR3 runs from the conserved cysteine through the conserved F or W. The D gene is left open where the match is weak. Clone size appears in some rows only: once, few, many, or a class for an expanded clone.

TRBV7-9	TRBD2	once	TRBJ2-4	CASSLVPAGGPKNIQYF	TGTGCCAGCAGCTTAGTACCAGCGGGAGGGCCTAAAAACATTCAGTACTTC
TRBV10-3	TRBD1	-	TRBJ1-6	CAITKEDRGNSPLHF	TGTGCCATCACTAAGGAGGACAGGGGGAATTCACCCCTCCACTTT
TRBV9	TRBD2	few	TRBJ2-3	CASGNGGAETDTQYF	TGTGCCAGCGGGAACGGGGGGGCCGAGACAGATACGCAGTATTTT
TRBV7-9	-	once	TRBJ2-3	CASSRGAGGTDTQYF	TGTGCCAGCAGCCGGGGGGCGGGGGGCACAGATACGCAGTATTTT
TRBV28	-	-	TRBJ2-5	CASSPRGGSETQYF	TGTGCCAGCAGTCCCCGAGGGGGTAGTGAGACCCAGTACTTC
TRBV6-1	TRBD1	-	TRBJ2-3	CATTGQGAGTDTQYF	TGTGCCACCACAGGACAGGGGGCGGGGACAGATACGCAGTATTTT
TRBV4-1	TRBD1	-	TRBJ1-5	CASSPFDVMGQGQNQPQHF	TGCGCCAGCAGCCCGTTCGACGTCATGGGACAGGGACAAAATCAGCCCCAGCATTTT
TRBV19	TRBD1	-	TRBJ2-5	CASGDRGEGTQYF	TGTGCCAGCGGGGACAGGGGAGAGGGGACCCAGTACTTC
TRBV19	TRBD1	-	TRBJ1-5	CASITRTGDFGFQPQHF	TGTGCCAGTATCACTCGGACAGGGGACTTCGGGTTCCAGCCCCAGCATTTT
TRBV13	-	-	TRBJ2-3	CASSTPGFTDTQYF	TGTGCCAGCAGCACTCCAGGTTTCACAGATACGCAGTATTTT
TRBV7-9	TRBD1	-	TRBJ2-5	CASSWGTGAIGETQYF	TGTGCCAGCAGCTGGGGGACAGGGGCAATCGGAGAGACCCAGTACTTC
TRBV30	-	once	TRBJ2-5	CAWSGTQETQYF	TGTGCCTGGAGTGGCACTCAAGAGACCCAGTACTTC
TRBV29-1	TRBD1	-	TRBJ1-1	CSARQGPNTEAFF	TGCAGCGCCCGACAGGGTCCGAACACTGAAGCTTTCTTT
TRBV4-2	TRBD2	-	TRBJ2-7	CASSQETSGGAYEQYF	TGTGCCAGCAGCCAAGAGACTAGCGGGGGGGCTTACGAGCAGTACTTC
TRBV6-5	-	-	TRBJ2-5	CASSAPGTETQYF	TGTGCCAGCAGTGCCCCGGGAACAGAGACCCAGTACTTC
TRBV28	TRBD1	once	TRBJ1-1	CASSPQDRESEAFF	TGTGCCAGCAGTCCCCAGGACAGGGAGTCTGAAGCTTTCTTT
TRBV4-1	TRBD2	-	TRBJ2-7	CASSQNRLAGGPGVKEQYF	TGCGCCAGCAGCCAAAATAGACTAGCGGGAGGGCCAGGAGTAAAAGAGCAGTACTTC
TRBV5-1	TRBD2	-	TRBJ2-3	CASSLGLAEDTQYF	TGCGCCAGCAGCCTCGGACTAGCGGAGGATACGCAGTATTTT
TRBV7-6	TRBD1	-	TRBJ2-5	CASSSNRGRETQYF	TGTGCCAGCAGCTCGAACAGGGGGCGGGAGACCCAGTACTTC
TRBV28	TRBD2	-	TRBJ2-1	CASSLPGLAGTTYNEQFF	TGTGCCAGCAGTTTGCCAGGACTAGCGGGCACCACCTACAATGAGCAGTTCTTC
TRBV4-1	TRBD1	-	TRBJ1-5	CASSRTGLENQPQHF	TGCGCCAGCAGCCGGACAGGTCTAGAGAATCAGCCCCAGCATTTT
TRBV5-1	-	-	TRBJ2-1	CASSSSLSSYNEQFF	TGCGCCAGCAGCTCTTCTCTTAGCTCCTACAATGAGCAGTTCTTC
TRBV4-1	TRBD1	-	TRBJ2-1	CASSQLADRGREQFF	TGCGCCAGCAGCCAATTGGCGGACAGGGGACGTGAGCAGTTCTTC